Below, 31 T cell receptor beta chains from the same sample are listed, as sequenced in a study of blood T cells in healthy people across ages. A second roughly 6 to 12 cycle PCR used barcoded and J-beta primers. TCRdb ran MiXCR on the 5' RACE reads and lists one entry per CDR3 protein. The sample has 700,000 to 850,000 distinct CDR3 sequences, 50% to 65% seen once. Sequencing was carried out using blood. The receptor set was obtained from an older man in good health.

V and J are TRBV20-1 and TRBJ2-3; a possible D gene is TRBD2 (5 bases). Germline V gene data show CDR1 as DFQATT and CDR2 as SNEGSKA (reference sequence). Trimming removed 1 base from V and 14 bases from J, with 28 bases in between. The CDR3 runs 16 residues. CDR3 protein: CSARASGMREHRYAYF. The CDR3 DNA reads as TGCAGTGCTAGAGCCTCCGGTATGAGGGAGCACAGATACGCGTATTTT.

This chain connects TRBV28 to TRBJ2-7; 11 bases match TRBD2. The V gene end was trimmed by 4 bases and the J gene end by 1 base; junction bases not matched to a gene: 9. Germline V lookup: CDR1 MDHEN, CDR2 SYDVKM. This CDR3 is built from 17 residues. The CDR3 reads CASSSSGLAGPSYEQYF. Written as DNA, the CDR3 is TGTGCCAGCAGTTCATCCGGACTAGCGGGCCCTTCCTACGAGCAGTACTTC.

V and J are TRBV5-1 and TRBJ2-2, with 9 bases identical to TRBD2. The CDR3 totals 14 residues. The germline V gene encodes CDR1 SGHRS and CDR2 YFSETQ. The V segment lost 5 bases and the J segment 7 bases; nucleotides outside the gene matches: 6. Here the CDR3 reads CASRILAGDGELFF. CDR3 bases: TGCGCCAGCAGGATTTTAGCGGGAGACGGGGAGCTGTTTTTT. Combining the CDR3 with reference TRBV5-1 and TRBJ2-2 gives the whole variable domain KAGVTQTPRYLIKTRGQQVTLSCSPISGHRSVSWYQQTPGQGLQFLFEYFSETQRNKGNFPGRFSGRQFSNSRSEMNVSTLELGDSALYLCASRILAGDGELFFGEGSRLTVL.

This clonotype was detected many times. The J gene is TRBJ2-7, the V gene TRBV5-1; unclear D gene. The germline V and J ends were trimmed by 4 bases and 3 bases, with 8 bases remaining between them. The CDR3 contains 12 residues. The germline CDR1 and CDR2 sequences are SGHRS and YFSETQ. CDR3 sequence (DNA): TGCGCCAGCAGCCTGTCTAACTACGAGCAGTACTTC. Translation gives CASSLSNYEQYF. The variable domain in full, completed from reference TRBV5-1 and TRBJ2-7, reads KAGVTQTPRYLIKTRGQQVTLSCSPISGHRSVSWYQQTPGQGLQFLFEYFSETQRNKGNFPGRFSGRQFSNSRSEMNVSTLELGDSALYLCASSLSNYEQYFGPGTRLTVT.

The chain carries TRBV6-6 and TRBJ2-4; D remains unclear. Trimming shortened V by 7 bases and J by 3 bases, and 7 bases separated the two germline ends. CDR1 is MNHNY and CDR2 is SVGAGI in the germline V gene (reference sequence). The CDR3 is 12 residues long. CDR3 DNA: TGTGCCAGCATTCTGGACAAAAACATTCAGTACTTC. Translated, it gives CASILDKNIQYF.

The chain has TRBV20-1 and TRBJ2-7; perhaps D is TRBD1 or TRBD2 (5 bases each). Between the trimmed V and J ends, which lost 5 bases and 6 bases, there was a span of 11 bases. This CDR3 comprises 11 residues. Looked up from germline, CDR1 is DFQATT and CDR2 is SNEGSKA (reference sequence). Written as DNA, the CDR3 is TGCAGTGCTCTACGGGACGCCGAGCAGTACTTC. Translated, it gives CSALRDAEQYF.

The chain employs TRBV7-2 and TRBJ2-7; 7 bases map to TRBD2. Germline loops: CDR1 SGHTA, CDR2 FQGNSA. This CDR3 is built from 18 residues. The J segment lost 0 bases and the V segment lost 5 bases, leaving 16 bases of the junction unmatched. CDR3 DNA: TGTGCCAGCAGCACCAGGGTAGGGTGGCGGGAGCCCTCCTACGAGCAGTACTTC. It specifies CASSTRVGWREPSYEQYF.

V usage is TRBV6-5 and J usage is TRBJ2-7; 8 positions match TRBD2. The CDR3 spans 15 residues. Germline CDR1 reads MNHEY; CDR2 reads SVGAGI. The V and J ends lost 3 bases and 3 bases, in that order; junction bases with no gene match: 7. CDR3 sequence (DNA): TGTGCCAGCAGTTATTCGTATAGCGGGGACTACGAGCAGTACTTC. Encoded protein: CASSYSYSGDYEQYF.

This clonotype has more than one count but fewer than ten. The rearrangement joins TRBV5-1 to TRBJ2-1, with D perhaps matching TRBD2 (6 bases). V lost 7 bases and J lost 6, with 23 bases in between. Germline CDR1 and CDR2: SGHRS and YFSETQ. The CDR3 is 16 amino acids. The CDR3 spells CASLRGQGALPNEQFF. CDR3 sequence (DNA): TGCGCCAGCCTGCGGGGCCAGGGAGCCTTGCCCAATGAGCAGTTCTTC.

The chain has TRBV20-1 and TRBJ1-1; weak D call: TRBD1 (5 bases). Germline V gene data show CDR1 as DFQATT and CDR2 as SNEGSKA (reference sequence). The germline V and J ends were trimmed by 0 bases and 6 bases, with 14 bases remaining between them. The CDR3 runs 14 residues. CDR3 nucleotide sequence: TGCAGTGCTAGAGATCGGCGGGGGACGGCTGAAGCTTTCTTT. Its translation: CSARDRRGTAEAFF.

The V and J genes are TRBV7-9 and TRBJ2-1; 9 nucleotides agree with TRBD1. The CDR3 is 17 amino acids. V lost 5 bases and J lost 1; bases outside the gene matches: 9. Germline values: CDR1 SEHNR, CDR2 FQNEAQ (reference sequence). In nucleotides, the CDR3 is TGTGCCAGCAGCCCCCCGGAGGGACAGGGTTCCTACAATGAGCAGTTCTTC. Its protein product is CASSPPEGQGSYNEQFF.

This rearrangement joins TRBV5-1 to TRBJ2-1; 13 bases are shared with TRBD2. J lost 9 bases, V lost 0 bases, and 6 bases had no gene match. The CDR3 runs to 16 residues. The germline V gene encodes CDR1 SGHRS and CDR2 YFSETQ. In DNA form, the CDR3 reads TGCGCCAGCAGCTTGGAGGGACTAGCGGGATCTATTGAGCAGTTCTTC. Translation gives CASSLEGLAGSIEQFF. Looking up the rest from reference TRBV5-1 and TRBJ2-1 gives the full variable domain: KAGVTQTPRYLIKTRGQQVTLSCSPISGHRSVSWYQQTPGQGLQFLFEYFSETQRNKGNFPGRFSGRQFSNSRSEMNVSTLELGDSALYLCASSLEGLAGSIEQFFGPGTRLTVL.

V is TRBV29-1 and J is TRBJ2-5, with D perhaps matching TRBD2 (5 bases). V lost 7 bases and J lost 9, with 15 bases in between. This CDR3 contains 11 residues. Germline values: CDR1 SQVTM, CDR2 ANQGSEA. The CDR3 sequence is CSARGGESQYF. For the CDR3, the DNA is TGCAGCGCCCGAGGTGGGGAGTCCCAGTACTTC. The variable domain in full, completed from reference TRBV29-1 and TRBJ2-5, reads SAVISQKPSRDICQRGTSLTIQCQVDSQVTMMFWYRQQPGQSLTLIATANQGSEATYESGFVIDKFPISRPNLTFSTLTVSNMSPEDSSIYLCSARGGESQYFGPGTRLLVL.

The chain has TRBV4-2 and TRBJ2-4, with D unclear. The J call is doubtful: the DNA matches TRBJ2-7 better. Germline V gene lookup returns CDR1 LGHNA and CDR2 YNFKEQ. This CDR3 has 15 amino acids. CDR3 loop: CASSQVVGSTYEQYF. CDR3 sequence (DNA): TGTGCCAGCAGCCAAGTAGTAGGCAGCACCTACGAGCAGTACTTC.

This clonotype was recorded once. V and J are TRBV11-1 and TRBJ2-7; 9 bases agree with TRBD1. The J call may be faulty, since TRBJ2-5 better matches the DNA end. The CDR3 loop spans 13 amino acids. The germline V gene encodes CDR1 SGHAT and CDR2 FQDESV (reference sequence). The CDR3 region is CASSPDRGRTQYF. Written as DNA, the CDR3 is TGTGCCAGCAGCCCGGACAGGGGAAGGACCCAGTACTTC.

The chain joins TRBV12-3 or TRBV12-4 to TRBJ1-2; the D gene is possibly TRBD1 (6 bases). The CDR3 runs 15 residues. The germline V and J ends were trimmed by 3 bases and 2 bases, with 13 bases remaining between them. Here the CDR3 reads CASSLPGALNYGYTF. The CDR3 nucleotides are TGTGCCAGCAGTTTGCCAGGGGCCTTAAACTATGGCTACACCTTC.

The CDR3 region is CATRFGEGSPLHF. CDR3 in DNA: TGTGCCACCCGATTTGGGGAAGGGTCACCCCTCCACTTT. The chain joins TRBV7-2 to TRBJ1-6; D is uncertain. Germline lookup yields CDR1 SGHTA and CDR2 FQGNSA. The CDR3 extends over 13 amino acids. Trimming stripped 10 bases from V and 10 bases from J, with 17 bases between.

The chain is built from TRBV27 and TRBJ2-6; D may be TRBD1 (5 bases). CDR3 length: 15 amino acids. V lost 5 bases, J lost 0 bases, and 8 bases lay in between. CDR1 and CDR2 from the germline V gene are MNHEY and SMNVEV (reference sequence). The CDR3 region is CASSGRVSGANVLTF. The CDR3 bases are TGTGCCAGCAGTGGCAGGGTCTCTGGGGCCAACGTCCTGACTTTC.

This clonotype has a handful of counts. This chain links TRBV20-1 with TRBJ2-5, with 10 bases aligning to TRBD2. This CDR3 has 13 amino acids. The V gene end was trimmed by 3 bases and the J gene end by 7 bases; junction bases not matched to a gene: 5. Germline loops: CDR1 DFQATT, CDR2 SNEGSKA (reference sequence). The CDR3 coding sequence is TGCAGTGCTAGTGCGCTAGCGGGAGTGACCCAGTACTTC. Translation: CSASALAGVTQYF.

This chain connects TRBV14 to TRBJ2-7; D gene unclear. The CDR3 spans 14 residues. The germline V gene encodes CDR1 SGHDN and CDR2 FVKESK. Trimming left V 0 bases short and J 2 bases short, with 8 bases between. The CDR3 DNA is TGTGCCAGCAGCCAAGAGATTCGCCCCTACGAGCAGTACTTC. This codes for CASSQEIRPYEQYF.

V is TRBV11-2 and J is TRBJ2-3; D call uncertain. The CDR3 spans 14 residues. V gave up 1 base and J gave up 14 bases, with 19 bases separating them. The germline V gene encodes CDR1 SGHAT and CDR2 FQNNGV. Here the CDR3 DNA reads TGTGCCAGCAGCTTAGGTCCCTTTAGTGGATACGCGTATTTT. Protein product: CASSLGPFSGYAYF.

This sequence joins TRBV5-1 and TRBJ2-4; D may be TRBD1 (6 bases). Germline loops: CDR1 SGHRS, CDR2 YFSETQ. CDR3 length: 15 residues. Trimming left V 7 bases short and J 7 bases short, with 21 bases between. The DNA of the CDR3 is TGCGCCAGCGCGAATTCCGGGACATTAGGCAACATTCAGTACTTC. Protein: CASANSGTLGNIQYF. The full variable domain, completed using reference TRBV5-1 and TRBJ2-4, is KAGVTQTPRYLIKTRGQQVTLSCSPISGHRSVSWYQQTPGQGLQFLFEYFSETQRNKGNFPGRFSGRQFSNSRSEMNVSTLELGDSALYLCASANSGTLGNIQYFGAGTRLSVL.

J is TRBJ2-1 and V is TRBV2; 10 bases align to TRBD1. The CDR3 length is 14 residues. From germline, CDR1 is SNHLY and CDR2 FYNNEI. J lost 10 bases, V lost 8 bases, and 11 bases had no gene match. The CDR3 coding sequence is TGTGCCAGCGGGACAGGGGCACGGTCTAGCGAGCAGTTCTTC. Translated: CASGTGARSSEQFF.

This chain connects TRBV20-1 to TRBJ1-2; D is perhaps TRBD1 (5 bases). Trimming shortened V by 4 bases and J by 2 bases, and 11 bases separated the two germline ends. The germline gives CDR1 DFQATT, CDR2 SNEGSKA (reference sequence). This CDR3 is 13 amino acids long. The CDR3 here is CSANAGLNYGYTF. The DNA of the CDR3 is TGCAGTGCTAACGCAGGGCTAAACTATGGCTACACCTTC.

J is TRBJ2-1 and V is TRBV11-2; D is perhaps TRBD2 (6 bases). The CDR3 extends over 18 amino acids. Germline-derived CDR1 and CDR2 are SGHAT and FQNNGV. Trimming stripped 1 base from V and 4 bases from J, with 20 bases between. The CDR3 DNA sequence: TGTGCCAGCAGCTTAGGGCTCCGGCGTAGCGGAATTTACAATGAGCAGTTCTTC. The encoded protein is CASSLGLRRSGIYNEQFF.

The gene calls are TRBV27 and TRBJ1-4; TRBD1 agrees at 7 bases. CDR1 and CDR2 (germline): MNHEY, SMNVEV (reference sequence). This CDR3 has 14 amino acids. The V and J ends lost 4 bases and 6 bases, in that order; junction bases with no gene match: 5. The CDR3 region is CASSSTGLDEKLFF. In DNA form, the CDR3 reads TGTGCCAGCAGTTCGACAGGGCTTGATGAAAAACTGTTTTTT.

V gene TRBV29-1 combines with J gene TRBJ2-1, with D tentatively TRBD1 (6 bases). This CDR3 region has 14 residues. Trimming pared 3 bases from V and 1 base from J, leaving 10 bases between. Germline values: CDR1 SQVTM, CDR2 ANQGSEA. CDR3 bases: TGCAGCGTTGAGGGGGCAGCATCCTACAATGAGCAGTTCTTC. Translated, it gives CSVEGAASYNEQFF.

This chain uses TRBV3-1 with TRBJ2-1, with TRBD2 as a possible D gene (6 bases). With the DNA end fitting TRBJ2-7 better, the J assignment may be wrong. The CDR3 extends over 17 amino acids. Germline CDR1 reads LGHDT; CDR2 reads YNNKEL (reference sequence). CDR3 in amino acids: CASSLSTTSLSYNEQYF. The DNA of the CDR3 is TGTGCCAGCAGCCTTTCCACCACTAGCCTCTCCTACAATGAGCAGTACTTC.

This clonotype appeared many times. The chain joins TRBV11-3 to TRBJ2-7; no clear D. Germline V gives CDR1 SGHNT, CDR2 YENEEA. V was trimmed by 4 bases and J by 3 bases, leaving 7 bases between them. The CDR3 consists of 12 residues. CDR3 in amino acids: CASSYGNYEQYF. Written as DNA, the CDR3 is TGTGCCAGCAGCTATGGTAACTACGAGCAGTACTTC.

The chain links TRBV20-1 to TRBJ1-1; TRBD1 might be the D (6 bases). In germline, CDR1 is DFQATT, CDR2 SNEGSKA (reference sequence). The V end lost 5 bases, the J end lost 1 base, and 14 bases lay between the germline ends. The CDR3 consists of 14 residues. The CDR3 bases are TGCAGTGCTTACACCCCGGGGGCGAACACTGAAGCTTTCTTT. Translation gives CSAYTPGANTEAFF.

The CDR3 is CATSDRGQGEVNAFF. The CDR3 region has the DNA TGTGCCACCAGTGATAGGGGACAGGGGGAGGTGAACGCTTTCTTT. The chain couples TRBV24-1 to TRBJ1-1, with TRBD1 matching 11 bases. The V segment lost 3 bases and the J segment 11 bases; nucleotides outside the gene matches: 10. The CDR3 has 15 amino acids. Germline values: CDR1 KGHDR, CDR2 SFDVKD.